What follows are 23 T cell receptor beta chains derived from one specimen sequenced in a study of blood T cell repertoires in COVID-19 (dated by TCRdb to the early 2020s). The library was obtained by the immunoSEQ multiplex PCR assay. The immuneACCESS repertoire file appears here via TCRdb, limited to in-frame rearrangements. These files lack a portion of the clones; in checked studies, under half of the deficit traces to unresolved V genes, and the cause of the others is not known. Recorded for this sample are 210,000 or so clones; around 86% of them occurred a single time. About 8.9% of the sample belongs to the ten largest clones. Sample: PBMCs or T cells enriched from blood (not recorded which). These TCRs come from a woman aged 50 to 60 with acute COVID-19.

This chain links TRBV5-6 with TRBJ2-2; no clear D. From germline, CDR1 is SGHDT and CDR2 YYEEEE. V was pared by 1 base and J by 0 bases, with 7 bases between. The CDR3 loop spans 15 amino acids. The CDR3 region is CASSLLRANTGELFF. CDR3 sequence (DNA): TGTGCCAGCAGCTTGCTAAGAGCGAACACCGGGGAGCTGTTTTTT.

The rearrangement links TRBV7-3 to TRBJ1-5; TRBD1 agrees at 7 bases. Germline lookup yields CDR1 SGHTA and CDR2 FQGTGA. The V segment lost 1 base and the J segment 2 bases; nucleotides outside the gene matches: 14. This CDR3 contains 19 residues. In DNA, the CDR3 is TGTGCCAGCAGCTTAATGGAGACAGGGAGTATATTGCGCAATCAGCCCCAGCATTTT. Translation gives CASSLMETGSILRNQPQHF.

This CDR3 reads CASSITGGAGQPQHF. The CDR3 DNA follows: TGTGCCAGCAGCATAACAGGGGGCGCAGGCCAGCCCCAGCATTTT. V usage is TRBV7-6 and J usage is TRBJ1-5; 9 positions agree with TRBD1. Germline trimming cut 5 bases from V and 7 bases from J; bases unmatched to any gene: 9. This CDR3 is built from 15 residues. Per germline, CDR1 SGHVS and CDR2 FNYEAQ.

CDR3 region: CASSPDRAYGYTF. As DNA, the CDR3 is TGTGCCAGCAGCCCCGACAGGGCCTATGGCTACACCTTC. J is TRBJ1-2 and V is TRBV6-5, with 7 bases aligning to TRBD1. Per germline, CDR1 MNHEY and CDR2 SVGAGI. This CDR3 has 13 residues. The V segment lost 6 bases and the J segment 4 bases; nucleotides outside the gene matches: 5.

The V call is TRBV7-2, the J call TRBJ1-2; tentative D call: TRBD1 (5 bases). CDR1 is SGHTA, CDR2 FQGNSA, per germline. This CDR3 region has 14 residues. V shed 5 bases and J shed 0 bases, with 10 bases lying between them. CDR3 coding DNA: TGTGCCAGCAGCCCAGGGCAAACTAACTATGGCTACACCTTC. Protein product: CASSPGQTNYGYTF.

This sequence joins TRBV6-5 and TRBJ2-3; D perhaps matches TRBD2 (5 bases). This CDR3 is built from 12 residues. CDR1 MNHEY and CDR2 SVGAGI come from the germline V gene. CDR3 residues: CADFAPTDTQYF. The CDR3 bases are TGTGCGGACTTCGCACCCACAGATACGCAGTATTTT.

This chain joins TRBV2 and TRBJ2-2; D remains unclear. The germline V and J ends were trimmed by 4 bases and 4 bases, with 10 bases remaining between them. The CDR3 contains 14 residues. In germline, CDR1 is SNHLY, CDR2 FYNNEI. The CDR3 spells CASSGRPGTGELFF. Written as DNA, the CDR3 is TGTGCCAGCAGTGGGAGACCCGGCACCGGGGAGCTGTTTTTT.

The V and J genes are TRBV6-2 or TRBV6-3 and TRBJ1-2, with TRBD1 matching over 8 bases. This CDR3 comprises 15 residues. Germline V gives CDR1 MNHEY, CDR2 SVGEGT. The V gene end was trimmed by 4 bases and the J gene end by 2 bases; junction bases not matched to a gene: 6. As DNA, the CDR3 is TGTGCCAGCAGTTCCAAAGACAGGGGAAACTATGGCTACACCTTC. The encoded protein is CASSSKDRGNYGYTF.

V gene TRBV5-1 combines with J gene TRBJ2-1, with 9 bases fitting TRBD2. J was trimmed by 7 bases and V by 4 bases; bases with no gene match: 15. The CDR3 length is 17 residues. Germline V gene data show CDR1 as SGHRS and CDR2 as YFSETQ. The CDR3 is CASSPGVAGGPRNEQFF. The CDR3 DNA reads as TGCGCCAGCAGCCCCGGGGTTGCGGGAGGGCCGCGAAATGAGCAGTTCTTC.

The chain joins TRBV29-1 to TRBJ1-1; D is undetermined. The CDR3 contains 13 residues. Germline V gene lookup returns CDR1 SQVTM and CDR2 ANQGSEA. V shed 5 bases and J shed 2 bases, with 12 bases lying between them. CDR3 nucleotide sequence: TGCAGCGTTTACATTGATTTAAACACTGAAGCTTTCTTT. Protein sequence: CSVYIDLNTEAFF. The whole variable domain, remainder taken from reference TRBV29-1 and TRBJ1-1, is SAVISQKPSRDICQRGTSLTIQCQVDSQVTMMFWYRQQPGQSLTLIATANQGSEATYESGFVIDKFPISRPNLTFSTLTVSNMSPEDSSIYLCSVYIDLNTEAFFGQGTRLTVV.

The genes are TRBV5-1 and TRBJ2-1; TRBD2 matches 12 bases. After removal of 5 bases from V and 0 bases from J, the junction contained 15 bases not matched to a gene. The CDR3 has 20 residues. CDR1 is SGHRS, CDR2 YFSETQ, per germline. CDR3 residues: CASRYNAGLAGGASYNEQFF. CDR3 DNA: TGCGCCAGCAGATATAATGCGGGACTAGCGGGCGGGGCCTCCTACAATGAGCAGTTCTTC.

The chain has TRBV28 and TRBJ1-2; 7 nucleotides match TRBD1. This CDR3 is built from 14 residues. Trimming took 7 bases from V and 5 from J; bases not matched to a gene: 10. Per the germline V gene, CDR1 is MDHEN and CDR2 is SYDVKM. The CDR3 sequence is CASTPGQKTYGYTF. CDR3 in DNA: TGTGCCAGCACCCCGGGACAGAAAACTTATGGCTACACCTTC.

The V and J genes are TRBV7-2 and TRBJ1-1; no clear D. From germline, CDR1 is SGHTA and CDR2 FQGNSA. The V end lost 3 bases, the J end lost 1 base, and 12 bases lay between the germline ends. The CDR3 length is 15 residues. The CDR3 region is CASSLGSRWNTEAFF. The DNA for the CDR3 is TGTGCCAGCAGCTTGGGCAGCCGGTGGAACACTGAAGCTTTCTTT. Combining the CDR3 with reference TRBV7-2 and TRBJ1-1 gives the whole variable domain GAGVSQSPSNKVTEKGKDVELRCDPISGHTALYWYRQSLGQGLEFLIYFQGNSAPDKSGLPSDRFSAERTGGSVSTLTIQRTQQEDSAVYLCASSLGSRWNTEAFFGQGTRLTVV.

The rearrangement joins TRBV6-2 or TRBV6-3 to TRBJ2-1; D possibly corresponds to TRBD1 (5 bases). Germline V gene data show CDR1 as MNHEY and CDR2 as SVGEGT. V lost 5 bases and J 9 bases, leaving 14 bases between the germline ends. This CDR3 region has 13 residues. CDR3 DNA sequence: TGTGCCAGCAGTCCCAGGGTCGGCGTTGAGCAGTTCTTC. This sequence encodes CASSPRVGVEQFF.

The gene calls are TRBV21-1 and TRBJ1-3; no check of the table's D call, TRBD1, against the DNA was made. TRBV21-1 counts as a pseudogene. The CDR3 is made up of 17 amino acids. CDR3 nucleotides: TGTGCCAGCAGCACTCCACATGCCATTCACTCTGGAAACACCATATATTTT. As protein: CASSTPHAIHSGNTIYF.

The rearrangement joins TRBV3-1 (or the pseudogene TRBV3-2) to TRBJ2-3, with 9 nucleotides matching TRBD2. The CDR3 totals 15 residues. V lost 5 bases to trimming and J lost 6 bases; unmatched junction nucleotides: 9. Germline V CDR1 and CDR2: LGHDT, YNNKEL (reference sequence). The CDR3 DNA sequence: TGTGCCAGCAGCGTTCGTGCGGGGGGGCACGATACGCAGTATTTT. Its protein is CASSVRAGGHDTQYF.

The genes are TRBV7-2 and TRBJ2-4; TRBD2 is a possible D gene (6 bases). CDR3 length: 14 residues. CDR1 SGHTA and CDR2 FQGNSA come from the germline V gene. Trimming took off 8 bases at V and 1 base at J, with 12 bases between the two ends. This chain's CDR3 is CASGDSGAKNIQYF. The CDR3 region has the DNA TGTGCCAGCGGGGACTCAGGGGCCAAAAACATTCAGTACTTC.

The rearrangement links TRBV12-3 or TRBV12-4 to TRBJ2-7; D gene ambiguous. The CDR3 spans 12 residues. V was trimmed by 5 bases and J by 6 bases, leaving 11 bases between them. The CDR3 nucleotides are TGTGCCAGCAGTCTCCCCCCGGGCGAGCAGTACTTC. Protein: CASSLPPGEQYF.

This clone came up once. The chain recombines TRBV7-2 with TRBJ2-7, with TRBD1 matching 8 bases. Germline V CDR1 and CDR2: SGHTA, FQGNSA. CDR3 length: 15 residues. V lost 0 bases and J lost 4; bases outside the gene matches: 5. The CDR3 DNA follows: TGTGCCAGCAGCTTAGCGGCAGGGGGCCAGTACGAGCAGTACTTC. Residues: CASSLAAGGQYEQYF.

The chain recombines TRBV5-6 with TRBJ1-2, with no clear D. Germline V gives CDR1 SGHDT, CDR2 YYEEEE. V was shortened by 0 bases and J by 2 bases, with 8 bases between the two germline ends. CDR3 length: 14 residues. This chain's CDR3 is CASSLAAVNYGYTF. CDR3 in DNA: TGTGCCAGCAGCTTGGCGGCGGTCAACTATGGCTACACCTTC.

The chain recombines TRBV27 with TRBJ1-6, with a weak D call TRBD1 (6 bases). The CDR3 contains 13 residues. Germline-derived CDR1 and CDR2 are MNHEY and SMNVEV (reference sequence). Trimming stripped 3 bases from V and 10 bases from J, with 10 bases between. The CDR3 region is CASSFGRGSPLHF. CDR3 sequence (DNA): TGTGCCAGCAGTTTTGGCAGGGGCTCACCCCTCCACTTT.

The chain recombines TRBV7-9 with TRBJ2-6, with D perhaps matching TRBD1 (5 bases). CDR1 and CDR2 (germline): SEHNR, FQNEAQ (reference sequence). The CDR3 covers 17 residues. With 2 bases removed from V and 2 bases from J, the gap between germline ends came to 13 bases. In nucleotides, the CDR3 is TGTGCCAGCAGCTTAATTCAGGGAAGTCCTGGGGCCAACGTCCTGACTTTC. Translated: CASSLIQGSPGANVLTF.

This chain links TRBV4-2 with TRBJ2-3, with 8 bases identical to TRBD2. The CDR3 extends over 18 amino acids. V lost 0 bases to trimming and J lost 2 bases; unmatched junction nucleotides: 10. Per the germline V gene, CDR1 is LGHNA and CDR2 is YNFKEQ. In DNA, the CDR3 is TGTGCCAGCAGCCAAGAACCGGCGGTAGCGGGGACCACAGATACGCAGTATTTT. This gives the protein CASSQEPAVAGTTDTQYF.